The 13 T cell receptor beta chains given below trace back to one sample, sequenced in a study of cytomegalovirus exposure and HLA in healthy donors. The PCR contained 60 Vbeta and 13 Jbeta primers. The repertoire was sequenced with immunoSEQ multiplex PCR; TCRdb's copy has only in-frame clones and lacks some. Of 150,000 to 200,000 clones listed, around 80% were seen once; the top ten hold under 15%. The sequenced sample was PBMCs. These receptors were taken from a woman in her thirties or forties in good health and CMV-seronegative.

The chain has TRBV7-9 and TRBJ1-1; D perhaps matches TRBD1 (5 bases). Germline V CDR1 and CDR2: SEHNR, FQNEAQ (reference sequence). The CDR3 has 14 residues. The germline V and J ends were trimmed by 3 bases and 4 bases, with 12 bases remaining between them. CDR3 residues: CASSFGGAVTEAFF. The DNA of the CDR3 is TGTGCCAGCAGCTTTGGCGGGGCGGTCACTGAAGCTTTCTTT.

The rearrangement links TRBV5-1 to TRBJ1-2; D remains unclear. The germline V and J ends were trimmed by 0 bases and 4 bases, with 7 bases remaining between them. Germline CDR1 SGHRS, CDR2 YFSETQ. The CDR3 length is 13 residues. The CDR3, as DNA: TGCGCCAGCAGCTTGGTCGGGATCTATGGCTACACCTTC. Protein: CASSLVGIYGYTF.

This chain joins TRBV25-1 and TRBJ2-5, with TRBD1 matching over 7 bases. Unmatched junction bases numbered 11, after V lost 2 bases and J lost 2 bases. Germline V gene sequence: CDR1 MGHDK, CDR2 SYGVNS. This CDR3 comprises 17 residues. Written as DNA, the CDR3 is TGTGCCAGCAGTGAACCCTTGGACAGGTCGGGGCAAGAGACCCAGTACTTC. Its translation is CASSEPLDRSGQETQYF.

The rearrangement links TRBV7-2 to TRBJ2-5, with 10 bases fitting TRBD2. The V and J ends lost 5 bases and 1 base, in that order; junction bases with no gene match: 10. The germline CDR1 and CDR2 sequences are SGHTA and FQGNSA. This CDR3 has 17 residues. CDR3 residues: CASSLLGLAVIQETQYF. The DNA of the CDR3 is TGTGCCAGCAGCCTCCTAGGACTAGCGGTAATCCAAGAGACCCAGTACTTC.

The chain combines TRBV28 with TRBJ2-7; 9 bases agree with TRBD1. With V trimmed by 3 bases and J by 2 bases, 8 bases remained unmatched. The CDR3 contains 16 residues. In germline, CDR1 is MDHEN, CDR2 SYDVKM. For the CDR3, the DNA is TGTGCCAGCAGTTTCTGGCCGGGACAGGGAACCTACGAGCAGTACTTC. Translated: CASSFWPGQGTYEQYF.

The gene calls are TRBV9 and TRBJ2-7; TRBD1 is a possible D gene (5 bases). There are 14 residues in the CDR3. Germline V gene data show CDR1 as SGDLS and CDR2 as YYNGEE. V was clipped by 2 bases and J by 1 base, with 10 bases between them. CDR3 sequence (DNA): TGTGCCAGCAGCGTCGACAGTCTTTCCTACGAGCAGTACTTC. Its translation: CASSVDSLSYEQYF.

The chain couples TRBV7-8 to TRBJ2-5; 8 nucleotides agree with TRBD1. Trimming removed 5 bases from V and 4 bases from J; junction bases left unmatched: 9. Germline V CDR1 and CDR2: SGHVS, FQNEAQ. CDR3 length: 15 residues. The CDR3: CASSRGQASRETQYF. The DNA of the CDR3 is TGTGCCAGCAGCCGGGGACAGGCCAGCAGAGAGACCCAGTACTTC. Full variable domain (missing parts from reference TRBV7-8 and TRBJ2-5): GAGVSQSPRYKVAKRGQDVALRCDPISGHVSLFWYQQALGQGPEFLTYFQNEAQLDKSGLPSDRFFAERPEGSVSTLKIQRTQQEDSAVYLCASSRGQASRETQYFGPGTRLLVL.

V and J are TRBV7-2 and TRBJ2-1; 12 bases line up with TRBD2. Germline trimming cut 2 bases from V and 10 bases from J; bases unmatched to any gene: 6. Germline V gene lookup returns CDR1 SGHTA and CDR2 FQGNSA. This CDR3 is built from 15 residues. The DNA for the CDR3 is TGTGCCAGCAGCTTACTAGCGGGGGGGCTCGGGGAGCAGTTCTTC. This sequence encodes CASSLLAGGLGEQFF.

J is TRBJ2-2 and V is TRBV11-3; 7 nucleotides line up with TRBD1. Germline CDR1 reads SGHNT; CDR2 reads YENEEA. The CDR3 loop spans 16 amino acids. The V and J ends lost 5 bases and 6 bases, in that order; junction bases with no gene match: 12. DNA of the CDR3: TGTGCCAGCAGCCCAAGACAGGGTAGTCGTTCCGGGGAGCTGTTTTTT. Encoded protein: CASSPRQGSRSGELFF.

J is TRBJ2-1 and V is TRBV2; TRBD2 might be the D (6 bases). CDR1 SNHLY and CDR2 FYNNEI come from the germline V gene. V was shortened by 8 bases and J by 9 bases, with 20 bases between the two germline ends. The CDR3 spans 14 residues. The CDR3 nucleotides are TGTGCCAGCGCCTTTGGAGCGGGTGGTGTTGAGCAGTTCTTC. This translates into CASAFGAGGVEQFF.

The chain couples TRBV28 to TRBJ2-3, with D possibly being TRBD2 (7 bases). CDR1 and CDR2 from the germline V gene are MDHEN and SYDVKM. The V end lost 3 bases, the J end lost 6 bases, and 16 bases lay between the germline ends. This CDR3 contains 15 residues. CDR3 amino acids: CASSFGGGAGDTQYF. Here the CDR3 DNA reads TGTGCCAGCAGTTTTGGTGGGGGGGCCGGGGATACGCAGTATTTT.

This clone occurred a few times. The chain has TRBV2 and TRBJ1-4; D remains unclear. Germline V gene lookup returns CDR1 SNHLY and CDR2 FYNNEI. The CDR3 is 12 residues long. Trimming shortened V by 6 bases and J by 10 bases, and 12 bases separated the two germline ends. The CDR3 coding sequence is TGTGCCAGCAGGGTCCTAAAAATAAAACTGTTTTTT. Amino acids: CASRVLKIKLFF.

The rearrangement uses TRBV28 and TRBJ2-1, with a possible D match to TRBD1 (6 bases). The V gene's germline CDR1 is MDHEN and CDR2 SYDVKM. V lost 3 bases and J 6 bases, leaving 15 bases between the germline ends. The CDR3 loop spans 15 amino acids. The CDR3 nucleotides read TGTGCCAGCAGTTTTTACCGGGACAATAGCAATGAGCAGTTCTTC. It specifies CASSFYRDNSNEQFF.